This passage covers 19 T cell receptor beta chains from one sample sequenced in a study of cytotoxic CD8 clonotypes in ibrutinib-treated CLL. The repertoire was sequenced with immunoSEQ multiplex PCR; TCRdb's copy has only in-frame clones and lacks some. This table holds about 130,000 clones, 79% found once. Sequencing used PBMCs, obtained after 12 months of ibrutinib treatment. The receptors here all came from a human donor with chronic lymphocytic leukemia.

This chain joins TRBV9 and TRBJ2-2; unclear D gene. This CDR3 is built from 13 residues. CDR1 is SGDLS and CDR2 is YYNGEE in the germline V gene. Trimming pared 5 bases from V and 1 base from J, leaving 6 bases between. CDR3 DNA: TGTGCCAGCAGACCTCTGAACACCGGGGAGCTGTTTTTT. As protein: CASRPLNTGELFF.

This clone showed up just once. J is TRBJ2-1 and V is TRBV4-2; 11 nucleotides line up with TRBD2. J lost 4 bases, V lost 5 bases, and 4 bases had no gene match. CDR1 is LGHNA and CDR2 is YNFKEQ in the germline V gene. This CDR3 region has 15 residues. The CDR3 DNA reads as TGTGCCAGCAGCACACGACTAGCGGGGTACAATGAGCAGTTCTTC. Translated, it gives CASSTRLAGYNEQFF.

V and J are TRBV6-6 and TRBJ2-7; TRBD1 aligns across 8 bases. CDR1 MNHNY and CDR2 SVGAGI come from the germline V gene (reference sequence). With V trimmed by 8 bases and J by 3 bases, 3 bases remained unmatched. The CDR3 is 12 amino acids. The CDR3 here is CASRTGLYEQYF. The CDR3 DNA sequence: TGTGCCAGCCGGACAGGGCTCTACGAGCAGTACTTC.

V gene TRBV18 combines with J gene TRBJ2-7, with D perhaps matching TRBD2 (6 bases). The germline V gene encodes CDR1 KGHSH and CDR2 LQKENI. The CDR3 runs to 15 residues. The V end lost 4 bases, the J end lost 1 base, and 14 bases lay between the germline ends. CDR3 nucleotide sequence: TGTGCCAGCTCACGTTCCGGGACTCCGTCCTACGAGCAGTACTTC. Translating it yields CASSRSGTPSYEQYF.

This clone was found once. The chain combines TRBV7-2 with TRBJ1-1; D is unresolved. Between the trimmed V and J ends, which lost 5 bases and 0 bases, there was a span of 7 bases. CDR1 and CDR2 from the germline V gene are SGHTA and FQGNSA. The CDR3 sequence is 13 residues long. CDR3 sequence reads: CASSRRVNTEAFF. The DNA of the CDR3 is TGTGCCAGCAGCCGTCGTGTGAACACTGAAGCTTTCTTT.

The rearrangement links TRBV29-1 to TRBJ1-4; D perhaps matches TRBD1 (6 bases). The CDR3 runs 13 residues. CDR1 and CDR2 (germline): SQVTM, ANQGSEA. V lost 4 bases and J 5 bases, leaving 11 bases between the germline ends. The CDR3: CSVATGPNEKLFF. The CDR3 nucleotides read TGCAGCGTTGCTACAGGGCCAAATGAAAAACTGTTTTTT.

The chain combines TRBV19 with TRBJ2-1; 7 bases are shared with TRBD2. Germline V gene lookup returns CDR1 LNHDA and CDR2 SQIVND (reference sequence). J gave up 0 bases and V 3 bases, and 5 bases lay outside the gene matches. The CDR3 loop spans 16 amino acids. The CDR3 spells CASSILAVTSYNEQFF. The CDR3 nucleotides read TGTGCCAGTAGTATCCTAGCGGTGACCTCCTACAATGAGCAGTTCTTC.

The rearrangement joins TRBV28 to TRBJ1-1; no clear D. Germline V gene data show CDR1 as MDHEN and CDR2 as SYDVKM. V lost 2 bases and J lost 0, with 13 bases in between. This CDR3 contains 16 residues. CDR3 residues: CASSLMGRPLNTEAFF. CDR3 coding DNA: TGTGCCAGCAGTTTAATGGGTAGGCCGCTGAACACTGAAGCTTTCTTT.

This clone came up once. J is TRBJ1-5 and V is TRBV5-5; maybe TRBD1 (5 bases). The length of the CDR3 is 13 residues. V lost 5 bases to trimming and J lost 7 bases, with 13 bases between them. Germline CDR1 reads SGHKS; CDR2 reads YYEKEE (reference sequence). The CDR3 DNA reads as TGTGCCAGCAGTCGGGGCGGAGGGCAGCCCCAGCATTTT. It yields the protein CASSRGGGQPQHF.

This chain uses TRBV10-3 with TRBJ2-7; D is possibly TRBD2 (5 bases). Looked up from germline, CDR1 is ENHRY and CDR2 is SYGVKD. The CDR3 has 14 amino acids. Trimming pared 4 bases from V and 2 bases from J, leaving 12 bases between. CDR3 region: CAISVLAGTYEQYF. Written as DNA, the CDR3 is TGTGCCATCAGTGTTCTAGCTGGAACCTACGAGCAGTACTTC.

The chain carries TRBV30 and TRBJ1-1; D gene unclear. This CDR3 region has 12 residues. Trimming pared 4 bases from V and 0 bases from J, leaving 6 bases between. Germline loops: CDR1 GTSNPN, CDR2 SVGIG (reference sequence). The CDR3 bases are TGTGCCTGGATGGGGTTGAACACTGAAGCTTTCTTT. This translates into CAWMGLNTEAFF.

This chain connects TRBV29-1 to TRBJ1-1, with D possibly being TRBD1 (5 bases). The CDR3 loop spans 13 amino acids. Trimming pared 4 bases from V and 6 bases from J, leaving 15 bases between. Germline CDR1 SQVTM, CDR2 ANQGSEA. The CDR3 reads CSVVSQGVPEAFF. The CDR3 DNA sequence: TGCAGCGTTGTAAGTCAAGGGGTGCCTGAAGCTTTCTTT.

The V call is TRBV7-6, the J call TRBJ2-2; D is unclear. Germline V gene data show CDR1 as SGHVS and CDR2 as FNYEAQ. V was shortened by 2 bases and J by 7 bases, with 8 bases between the two germline ends. The CDR3 runs to 13 residues. CDR3 amino acids: CASSLQRIGELFF. CDR3 sequence (DNA): TGTGCCAGCAGCTTACAAAGGATCGGGGAGCTGTTTTTT.

The V gene is TRBV29-1, the J gene TRBJ2-5, with D unclear. Germline V lookup: CDR1 SQVTM, CDR2 ANQGSEA. CDR3 size: 12 residues. The V end was cut by 4 bases, the J end by 2 bases, with 8 bases between. Here the CDR3 DNA reads TGCAGCGTTGTATTACAGCAAGAGACCCAGTACTTC. This sequence encodes CSVVLQQETQYF.

The chain recombines TRBV7-9 with TRBJ2-3, with a possible D match to TRBD1 (5 bases). Germline V CDR1 and CDR2: SEHNR, FQNEAQ (reference sequence). V lost 4 bases, J lost 6 bases, and 23 bases lay in between. The CDR3 is 17 residues long. The CDR3 DNA reads TGTGCCAGCAGCTCAGATACAGGACCCCGTGGATATGATACGCAGTATTTT. Its protein is CASSSDTGPRGYDTQYF.

The chain employs TRBV4-2 and TRBJ2-5; TRBD1 aligns across 10 bases. Germline CDR1 reads LGHNA; CDR2 reads YNFKEQ. The V and J ends lost 0 bases and 0 bases, in that order; junction bases with no gene match: 4. This CDR3 comprises 17 residues. The DNA for the CDR3 is TGTGCCAGCAGCCAAGAACTGGGACAGGGGAACCAAGAGACCCAGTACTTC. It specifies CASSQELGQGNQETQYF.

This chain uses TRBV30 with TRBJ2-7, with TRBD1 matching over 7 bases. The CDR3 totals 17 residues. The germline CDR1 and CDR2 sequences are GTSNPN and SVGIG (reference sequence). J gave up 0 bases and V 2 bases, and 13 bases lay outside the gene matches. The CDR3 bases are TGTGCCTGGAGTCCACCGCGACAGGGCCCCCTCTCCTACGAGCAGTACTTC. Protein sequence: CAWSPPRQGPLSYEQYF.

The gene calls are TRBV19 and TRBJ1-2; 8 nucleotides match TRBD1. The germline V gene encodes CDR1 LNHDA and CDR2 SQIVND (reference sequence). The CDR3 totals 13 residues. The V segment lost 2 bases and the J segment 10 bases; nucleotides outside the gene matches: 6. CDR3 amino acids: CASSIRTGSDYTF. The CDR3 region has the DNA TGTGCCAGTAGTATAAGGACAGGGTCTGACTACACCTTC.

V usage is TRBV7-9 and J usage is TRBJ2-1, with D tentatively TRBD2 (6 bases). CDR3 length: 12 amino acids. V shed 2 bases and J shed 10 bases, with 9 bases lying between them. The germline V gene has CDR1 SEHNR and CDR2 FQNEAQ (reference sequence). CDR3 loop: CASSLLGREQFF. The CDR3 nucleotides are TGTGCCAGCAGCTTATTGGGGAGGGAGCAGTTCTTC.